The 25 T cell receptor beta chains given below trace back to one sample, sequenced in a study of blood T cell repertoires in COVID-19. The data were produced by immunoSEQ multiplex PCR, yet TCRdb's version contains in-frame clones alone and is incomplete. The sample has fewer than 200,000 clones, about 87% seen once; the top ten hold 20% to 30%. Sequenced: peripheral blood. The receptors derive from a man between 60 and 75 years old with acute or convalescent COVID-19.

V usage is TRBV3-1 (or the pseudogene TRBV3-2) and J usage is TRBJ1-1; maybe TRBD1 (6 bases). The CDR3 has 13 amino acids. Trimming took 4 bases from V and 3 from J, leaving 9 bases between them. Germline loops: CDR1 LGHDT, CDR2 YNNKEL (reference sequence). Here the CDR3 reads CASSPRQDTEAFF. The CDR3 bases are TGTGCCAGCAGCCCCCGACAGGACACTGAAGCTTTCTTT.

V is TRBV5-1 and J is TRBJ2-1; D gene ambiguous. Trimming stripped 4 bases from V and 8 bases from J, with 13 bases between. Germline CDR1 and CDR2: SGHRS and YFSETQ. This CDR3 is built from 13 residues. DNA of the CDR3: TGCGCCAGCAGCGCCACCGGAGCTGATGAGCAGTTCTTC. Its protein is CASSATGADEQFF.

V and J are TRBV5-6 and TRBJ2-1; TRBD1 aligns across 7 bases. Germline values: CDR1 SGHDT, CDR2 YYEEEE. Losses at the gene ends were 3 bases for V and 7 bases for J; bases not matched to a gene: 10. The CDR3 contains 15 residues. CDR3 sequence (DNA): TGTGCCAGCAGCTCGACAGGGTTAAGGAAGAATGAGCAGTTCTTC. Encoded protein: CASSSTGLRKNEQFF. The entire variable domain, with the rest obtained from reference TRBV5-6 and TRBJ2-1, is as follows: DAGVTQSPTHLIKTRGQQVTLRCSPKSGHDTVSWYQQALGQGPQFIFQYYEEEERQRGNFPDRFSGHQFPNYSSELNVNALLLGDSALYLCASSSTGLRKNEQFFGPGTRLTVL.

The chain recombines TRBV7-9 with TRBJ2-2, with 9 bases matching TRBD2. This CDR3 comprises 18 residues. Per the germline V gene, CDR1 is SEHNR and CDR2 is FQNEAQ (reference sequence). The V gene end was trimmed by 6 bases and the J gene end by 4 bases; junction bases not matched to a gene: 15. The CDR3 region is CASSSGASGVWSTGELFF. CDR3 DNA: TGTGCCAGCAGTTCGGGGGCTAGCGGGGTTTGGAGCACCGGGGAGCTGTTTTTT.

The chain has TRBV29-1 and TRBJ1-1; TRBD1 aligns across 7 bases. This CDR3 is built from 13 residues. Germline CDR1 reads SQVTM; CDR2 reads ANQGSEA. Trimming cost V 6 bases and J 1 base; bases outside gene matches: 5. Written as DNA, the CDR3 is TGCAGCGTCTTACAGGGGTCGAACACTGAAGCTTTCTTT. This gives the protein CSVLQGSNTEAFF.

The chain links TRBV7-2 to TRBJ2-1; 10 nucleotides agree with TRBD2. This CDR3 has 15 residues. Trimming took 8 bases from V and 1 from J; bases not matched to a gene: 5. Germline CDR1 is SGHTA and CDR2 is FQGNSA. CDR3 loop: CASGRAGGSYNEQFF. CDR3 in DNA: TGTGCCAGCGGGCGAGCGGGAGGGTCCTACAATGAGCAGTTCTTC.

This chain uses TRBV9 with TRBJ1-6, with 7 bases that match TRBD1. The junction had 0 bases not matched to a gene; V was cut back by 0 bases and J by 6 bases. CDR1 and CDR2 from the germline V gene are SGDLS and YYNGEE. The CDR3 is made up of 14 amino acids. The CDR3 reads CASSVDRGNSPLHF. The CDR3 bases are TGTGCCAGCAGCGTAGACAGGGGTAATTCACCCCTCCACTTT.

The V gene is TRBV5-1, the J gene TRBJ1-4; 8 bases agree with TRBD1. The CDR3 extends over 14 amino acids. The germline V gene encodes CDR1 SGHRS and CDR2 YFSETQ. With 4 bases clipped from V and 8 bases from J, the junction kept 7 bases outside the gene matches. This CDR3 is CASSGGQGGEKLFF. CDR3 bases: TGCGCCAGCAGCGGAGGACAGGGCGGGGAAAAACTGTTTTTT. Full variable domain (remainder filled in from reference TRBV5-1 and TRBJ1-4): KAGVTQTPRYLIKTRGQQVTLSCSPISGHRSVSWYQQTPGQGLQFLFEYFSETQRNKGNFPGRFSGRQFSNSRSEMNVSTLELGDSALYLCASSGGQGGEKLFFGSGTQLSVL.

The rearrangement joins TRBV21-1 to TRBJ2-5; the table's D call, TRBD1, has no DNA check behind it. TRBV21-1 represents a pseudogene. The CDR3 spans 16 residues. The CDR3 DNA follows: TGTGCCAGCAGCAAATCGGCCAGGGGGCGTGAAGAGACCCAGTACTTC. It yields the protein CASSKSARGREETQYF.

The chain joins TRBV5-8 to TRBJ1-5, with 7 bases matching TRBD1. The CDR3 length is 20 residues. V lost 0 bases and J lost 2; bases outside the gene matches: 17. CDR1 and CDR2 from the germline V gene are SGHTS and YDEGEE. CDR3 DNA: TGTGCCAGCAGCTTGGAAGCCTGGGGGACAGCCAATGTGGGCAATCAGCCCCAGCATTTT. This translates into CASSLEAWGTANVGNQPQHF.

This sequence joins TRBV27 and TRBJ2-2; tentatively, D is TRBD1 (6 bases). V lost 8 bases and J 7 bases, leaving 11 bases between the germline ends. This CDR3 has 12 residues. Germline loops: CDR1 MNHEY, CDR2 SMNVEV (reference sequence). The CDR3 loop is CASYTGNGELFF. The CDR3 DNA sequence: TGTGCCAGCTATACAGGGAACGGGGAGCTGTTTTTT.

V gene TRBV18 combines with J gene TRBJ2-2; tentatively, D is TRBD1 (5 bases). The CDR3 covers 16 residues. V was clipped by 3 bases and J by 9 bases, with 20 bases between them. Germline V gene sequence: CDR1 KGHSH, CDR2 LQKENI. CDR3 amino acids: CASSPRQQAASRELFF. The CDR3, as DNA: TGTGCCAGCTCACCTAGGCAACAGGCGGCAAGTCGGGAGCTGTTTTTT. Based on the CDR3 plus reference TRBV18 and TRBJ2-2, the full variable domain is NAGVMQNPRHLVRRRGQEARLRCSPMKGHSHVYWYRQLPEEGLKFMVYLQKENIIDESGMPKERFSAEFPKEGPSILRIQQVVRGDSAAYFCASSPRQQAASRELFFGEGSRLTVL.

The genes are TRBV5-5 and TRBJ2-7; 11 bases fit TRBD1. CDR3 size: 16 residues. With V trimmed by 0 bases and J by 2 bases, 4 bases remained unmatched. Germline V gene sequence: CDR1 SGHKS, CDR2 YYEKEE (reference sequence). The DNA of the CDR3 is TGTGCCAGCAGCTTGGGATGGGGACAGGGGGCCTACGAGCAGTACGTC. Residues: CASSLGWGQGAYEQYV.

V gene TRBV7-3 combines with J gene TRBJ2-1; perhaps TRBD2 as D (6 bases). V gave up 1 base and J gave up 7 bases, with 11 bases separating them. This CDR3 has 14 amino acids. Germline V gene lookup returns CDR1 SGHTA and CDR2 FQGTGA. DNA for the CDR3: TGTGCCAGCAGCTTAAAGGCGGGACCGAATGAGCAGTTCTTC. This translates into CASSLKAGPNEQFF.

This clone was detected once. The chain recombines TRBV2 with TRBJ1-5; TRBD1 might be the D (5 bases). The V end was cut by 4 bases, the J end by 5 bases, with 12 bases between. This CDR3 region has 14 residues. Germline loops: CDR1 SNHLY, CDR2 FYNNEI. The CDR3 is CASSGQGMDQPQHF. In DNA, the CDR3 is TGTGCCAGCAGTGGTCAGGGTATGGATCAGCCCCAGCATTTT.

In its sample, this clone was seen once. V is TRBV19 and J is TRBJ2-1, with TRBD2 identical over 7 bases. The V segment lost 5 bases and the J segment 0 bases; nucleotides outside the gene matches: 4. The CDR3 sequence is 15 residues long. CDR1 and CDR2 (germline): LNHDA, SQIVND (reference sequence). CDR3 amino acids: CASSLAESSYNEQFF. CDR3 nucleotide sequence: TGTGCCAGTAGTCTAGCGGAGAGCTCCTACAATGAGCAGTTCTTC.

DNA of the CDR3: TGTGCCAGCAGCCCCGGGGGAGATAACGGCTACACCTTC. Protein product: CASSPGGDNGYTF. The V call is TRBV12-3 or TRBV12-4, the J call TRBJ1-2; a weak D match, TRBD1 (5 bases). Trimming took off 6 bases at V and 8 bases at J, with 16 bases between the two ends. CDR3 length: 13 amino acids.

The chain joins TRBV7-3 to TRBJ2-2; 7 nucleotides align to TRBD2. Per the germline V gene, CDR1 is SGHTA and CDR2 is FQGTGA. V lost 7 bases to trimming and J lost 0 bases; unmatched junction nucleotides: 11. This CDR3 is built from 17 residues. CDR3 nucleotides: TGTGCCAGCACCCCTGCGGCGGGGGTCGCGAACACCGGGGAGCTGTTTTTT. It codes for CASTPAAGVANTGELFF.

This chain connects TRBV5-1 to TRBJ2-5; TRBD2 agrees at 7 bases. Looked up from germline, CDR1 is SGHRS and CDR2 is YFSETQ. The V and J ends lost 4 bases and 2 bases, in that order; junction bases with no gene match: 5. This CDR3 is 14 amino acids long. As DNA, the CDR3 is TGCGCCAGCAGCGACACGGGGGGTCAAGAGACCCAGTACTTC. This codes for CASSDTGGQETQYF.

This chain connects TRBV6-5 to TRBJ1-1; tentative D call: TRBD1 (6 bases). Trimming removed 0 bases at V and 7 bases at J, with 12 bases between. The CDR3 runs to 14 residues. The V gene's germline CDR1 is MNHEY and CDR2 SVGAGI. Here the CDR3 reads CASSYSRQDNEAFF. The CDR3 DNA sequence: TGTGCCAGCAGTTACTCCCGACAGGACAATGAAGCTTTCTTT.

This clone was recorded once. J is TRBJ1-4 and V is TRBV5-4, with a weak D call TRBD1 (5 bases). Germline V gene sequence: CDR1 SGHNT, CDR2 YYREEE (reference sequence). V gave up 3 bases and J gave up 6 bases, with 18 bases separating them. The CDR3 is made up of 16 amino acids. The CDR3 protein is CASSSSGDRPYEKLFF. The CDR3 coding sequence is TGTGCCAGCAGCTCCTCGGGGGACCGACCTTATGAAAAACTGTTTTTT.

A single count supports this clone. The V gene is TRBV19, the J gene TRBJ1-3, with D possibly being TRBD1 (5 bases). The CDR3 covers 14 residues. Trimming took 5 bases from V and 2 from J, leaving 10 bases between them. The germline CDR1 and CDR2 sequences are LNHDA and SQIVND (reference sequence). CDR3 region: CASSLTVAGNTIYF. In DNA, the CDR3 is TGTGCCAGTAGTTTGACAGTAGCTGGAAACACCATATATTTT.

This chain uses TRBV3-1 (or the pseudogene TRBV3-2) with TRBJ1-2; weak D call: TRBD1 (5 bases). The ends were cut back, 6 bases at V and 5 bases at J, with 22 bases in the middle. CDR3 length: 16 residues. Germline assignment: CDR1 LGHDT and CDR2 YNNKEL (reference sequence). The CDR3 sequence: CASREDRTGLSYGYTF. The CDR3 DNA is TGTGCCAGCAGAGAAGATCGAACAGGTTTGAGTTATGGCTACACCTTC.

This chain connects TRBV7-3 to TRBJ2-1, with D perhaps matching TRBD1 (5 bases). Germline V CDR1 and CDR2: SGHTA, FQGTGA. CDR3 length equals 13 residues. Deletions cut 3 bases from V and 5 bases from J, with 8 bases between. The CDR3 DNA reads TGTGCCAGCAGCTTTGGGGCAAACAATGAGCAGTTCTTC. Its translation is CASSFGANNEQFF.

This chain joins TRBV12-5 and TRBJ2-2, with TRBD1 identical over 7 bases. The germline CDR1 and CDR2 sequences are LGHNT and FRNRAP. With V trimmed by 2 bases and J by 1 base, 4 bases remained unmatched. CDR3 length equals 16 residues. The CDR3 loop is CASGLTGAMNTGELFF. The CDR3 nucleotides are TGTGCTAGTGGTTTGACAGGGGCCATGAACACCGGGGAGCTGTTTTTT.